The table lists the clone carrying this TCR beta chain with a few counts. Its antigen is still unknown. This sample stems from a study of T cells after yellow fever vaccination. CDR1 is DFQATT, CDR2 SNEGSKA, per germline (reference sequence). This CDR3 spans 14 amino acids. The V segment lost 5 bases and the J segment 5 bases; nucleotides outside the gene matches: 9. Study findings and constraints: Re-detected after boosting: most primary clones, approximately 97% of CD4 and about 85% of CD8.

They built TCR cDNA with 5'RACE template switching, a step that put in a universal primer site and UMIs. TCRdb reprocessed the 5' RACE reads with MiXCR, giving one entry per CDR3 protein. The sample lists hundreds of thousands of distinct CDR3 sequences, roughly 6.1% occurring once. This rearrangement joins TRBV20-1 to TRBJ2-1; 7 bases align to TRBD1. This TCR came from a man between 25 and 39 years old who received the YFV17D yellow fever vaccine. Here the sequenced sample was PBMCs, taken 5 days after the yellow fever booster vaccination. This chain's CDR3 is CSAPPGQLNNEQFF. CDR3 DNA sequence: TGCAGTGCTCCACCGGGACAGCTAAACAATGAGCAGTTCTTC.